This T cell receptor (beta chain) was identified during a study of identical twins. Study-wide results and caveats: Clonotypes of the beta chain that were abundant in cord blood carried fewer insertions (memory repertoires showed none).

V was cut by 6 bases and J by 2 bases, with 16 bases left in between. Germline V gives CDR1 SNHLY, CDR2 FYNNEI. The CDR3 spans 16 residues. TCRdb re-analysed the 5' RACE reads in MiXCR, keeping a single row per CDR3 protein. The sample lists 450,000 or so distinct CDR3 sequences; 20% to 30% were seen once. On this clonotype itself: Antigen specificity is unknown.

This same sample was also taken into another study, of T cells expressing NK-cell markers. In that study: In the group of eight sequenced donors, seven were HCMV-seropositive and one was seronegative. Several experiments employed an anti-gamma-delta TCR antibody to confine sorting to alpha-beta TCR T cells. Once again these clonotypes came out on top in the CD3+CD56-NKG2C+ fraction of several donors.

The chain has TRBV2 and TRBJ1-4, with D perhaps TRBD1 (5 bases). The specimen sequenced was CD4+ T cells sorted from blood. The receptor's source is a woman aged 18-29 years in good health. CDR3 sequence reads: CASSVGVHGTNEKLFF. The DNA of the CDR3 is TGTGCCAGCAGCGTAGGGGTGCACGGGACTAATGAAAAACTGTTTTTT.